This T cell receptor beta chain emerged from a study of type 1 regulatory T cells (dated by TCRdb to about 2021). Some background on the complete study: The study characterized an in vitro protocol that generated a Tr1-enriched, alloantigen-specific CD4 T cell product named T-allo10. Patients with hematological malignancies who were receiving allogeneic hematopoietic stem cell transplantation were the group in which T-allo10 was being clinically evaluated. The full study reports these points: Compared with non-Tr1 cells, Tr1 cells had a TCR repertoire that was more restricted, a finding the study read as clonal expansion induced by alloantigen.

Instrument on record: Illumina MiSeq. TCRdb redid the processing of the public reads, applying fastp at Q25 and MiXCR, and retained in-frame beta chains. Each CDR3 protein appears once, grouped with its most common genes and DNA. This sample holds under 6,500 distinct CDR3 sequences; 25% to 35% were observed only once. The ten largest clones take up roughly 24% of the sample. V loses 1 base of germline sequence and J loses 1 base, and the interval between the two ends is 11 bases. The germline V gene encodes CDR1 LGHNA and CDR2 YNFKEQ. From the cysteine through the phenylalanine, the CDR3 covers 16 amino acids. Only CDR3 DNA is held: 48 bases, read in frame from base 1. Taking its sample share into account, this clonotype is medium-sized (0.01 to 0.1%). What antigen it recognizes has not been identified. Base qualities are missing; no much larger clone stands one base away.

This clonotype was sampled from a human donor in good health. Source material: cultured type 1 regulatory T (Tr1) cells, either the whole culture or a sorted fraction (not recorded which). The sample's cell subset or site, from its label and the paper: type 1 regulatory T cells sorted from the T-allo10 product. This chain is built from TRBV4-2 and TRBJ1-5; a tentative D match to TRBD1 spans 5 bases. This receptor carries the CDR3 CASSQAQGGSNQPQHF. The nucleotides read TGTGCCAGCAGCCAAGCCCAGGGTGGCAGCAATCAGCCCCAGCATTTT.